Listed below are T cell receptor beta chains from one sample, sequenced in a study of lymphopenia after photon versus proton radiotherapy. The repertoire was sequenced with immunoSEQ multiplex PCR; TCRdb's copy has only in-frame clones and lacks some. The repertoire has 55,000 to 70,000 clones, around 87% of them found once; the top ten carry roughly 10%. The starting material was peripheral blood, obtained from a patient treated with proton-based radiotherapy. Receptor source: an elderly man with esophageal cancer. Each CDR3 is given with its conserved first and last residue. Each record gives: V gene, clone size, J gene, D gene, CDR3 DNA, CDR3 protein. The D gene is left open where the match is weak. A row's size may be missing; if present it is once, few, many or a size class.

>TRBV6-6|few|TRBJ1-4|TRBD1
TGTGCCAGCAGTAATTCAGGGGGGTCTAATGAAAAACTGTTTTTT
CASSNSGGSNEKLFF
>TRBV19|.|TRBJ2-7|TRBD1
TGTGCCAGTACACCGGGACAGGGTCCTACCTACGAGCAGTACTTC
CASTPGQGPTYEQYF
>TRBV5-1|once|TRBJ1-1|TRBD1
TGCGCCAGCAGCCGACAGGGGGGGCCTGACACTGAAGCTTTCTTT
CASSRQGGPDTEAFF
>TRBV30|.|TRBJ1-4|.
TGTGCCTGGAGTGTTGGTGGCGCCAGTGAAAAACTGTTTTTT
CAWSVGGASEKLFF
>TRBV11-1|.|TRBJ1-1|TRBD1
TGTGCCAGCAGCTATGGGGGACAGGGTACTGAAGCTTTCTTT
CASSYGGQGTEAFF
>TRBV10-1|.|TRBJ2-7|TRBD1
TGCGCCAGCAGTGAGTCTGGAGGGACAGGGGAAATCAACGAGCAGTACTTC
CASSESGGTGEINEQYF
>TRBV18|.|TRBJ2-7|.
TGTGCCAGCTCTCCCTCTAGCTCCTACGAGCAGTACTTC
CASSPSSSYEQYF
>TRBV5-6|.|TRBJ2-3|.
TGTGCCAGCAGCTCACCAGGGCAGGGTGATACGCAGTATTTT
CASSSPGQGDTQYF
>TRBV19|.|TRBJ2-5|.
TGTGCCAGTAGCACCACAGGGAACCAAGAGACCCAGTACTTC
CASSTTGNQETQYF
>TRBV7-9|few|TRBJ1-2|TRBD1
TGTGCCAGCAGCTTAGACAGGGGGTATGGCTACACCTTC
CASSLDRGYGYTF
>TRBV6-1|.|TRBJ2-7|.
TGTGCCAGCAGTGAATTGGGGGCTACCTACGAGCAGTACTTC
CASSELGATYEQYF
>TRBV5-1|.|TRBJ1-2|.
TGCGCCAGCAGCTTGGTATCAGGGATTTATGGCTACACCTTC
CASSLVSGIYGYTF
>TRBV15|once|TRBJ1-4|.
TGTGCCACCAGCAGAGTAAAAGGGCTAAATGAAAAACTGTTTTTT
CATSRVKGLNEKLFF
>TRBV29-1|.|TRBJ1-1|.
TGCAGCCACGAAGGGTGGACCCGAACGGGCGCTGAAGCTTTCTTT
CSHEGWTRTGAEAFF
>TRBV7-2|.|TRBJ2-2|.
TGTGCCAGCAGCTTAGAAACTAGCTTGAACGGGGAGCTGTTTTTT
CASSLETSLNGELFF
>TRBV7-8|.|TRBJ2-5|.
TGTGCCAGCAGCTTTCTCTTCAGGGACCCTCCCCAAGAGACCCAGTACTTC
CASSFLFRDPPQETQYF
>TRBV18|.|TRBJ2-7|TRBD1
TGTGCCAGCTCACCGGGGGACAGGGCTATAATGAGCGAGCAGTACTTC
CASSPGDRAIMSEQYF
>TRBV7-6|.|TRBJ1-1|.
TGTGCCAGCAGCAACGGGGGAGAAGCTTTCTTT
CASSNGGEAFF
>TRBV5-4|.|TRBJ2-7|.
TGTGCCAGCAGCCCTGGTCCGTCGGGGCGCAACGAGCAGTACTTC
CASSPGPSGRNEQYF
>TRBV29-1|.|TRBJ2-5|TRBD1
TGCAGCTACACCAGGGGGCACCAAGAGACCCAGTACTTC
CSYTRGHQETQYF
>TRBV13|.|TRBJ2-1|TRBD1
TGTGCCAGCAGCCAGGACAGGGAGGAGCAGTTCTTC
CASSQDREEQFF
>TRBV6-1|.|TRBJ1-5|.
TGTGCCAGCAGTGAAGTTCTTGGGGGTGGGGGAAGGCCCCAGCATTTT
CASSEVLGGGGRPQHF
>TRBV4-1|.|TRBJ2-1|TRBD2
TGCGCCAGCAGAGAAGTAAGCGGGAGACACTACAATGAGCAGTTCTTC
CASREVSGRHYNEQFF
>TRBV9|.|TRBJ2-2|.
TGTGCCAGCACCCCCCTGATAGGACAACTTACCGGGGAGCTGTTTTTT
CASTPLIGQLTGELFF
>TRBV27|once|TRBJ2-4|TRBD1
TGTGCCAGCAGTTCCTTGAGACAGGGAGCTAACATTCAGTACTTC
CASSSLRQGANIQYF
>TRBV2|.|TRBJ1-4|.
TGTGCCAGCAGTGCTTCTCGCACTAATGAAAAACTGTTTTTT
CASSASRTNEKLFF
>TRBV5-4|.|TRBJ2-6|TRBD1
TGTGCCAGCAGCTCCCCGGACAGGGGCTGGTCCAGGGGGGCCAACGTCCTGACTTTC
CASSSPDRGWSRGANVLTF
>TRBV7-9|once|TRBJ1-3|.
TGTGCCAGCAGCCCGTTCGGCCAGTCTGGAAACACCATATATTTT
CASSPFGQSGNTIYF
>TRBV4-3|.|TRBJ2-1|.
TGCGCCAGCAACACCGGGACAAGATCGTCGGATGAGCAGTTCTTC
CASNTGTRSSDEQFF
>TRBV18|.|TRBJ2-7|.
TGTGCCAGCTCACGTTACAGGCGCGACTACGAGCAGTACTTC
CASSRYRRDYEQYF
>TRBV6-1|.|TRBJ2-5|TRBD1
TGTGCCAGCAGGGCGGTCAGGGGGCGTGGGGAGACCCAGTACTTC
CASRAVRGRGETQYF
>TRBV30|.|TRBJ1-4|.
TGTGCCTGGAGTTCTGAGTCGGAAAAACTGTTTTTT
CAWSSESEKLFF
>TRBV5-4|.|TRBJ2-2|TRBD1
TGTGCCAGCAGCTTCGGGACAGGGTACCGCACCGGGGAGCTGTTTTTT
CASSFGTGYRTGELFF
>TRBV7-2|.|TRBJ2-7|TRBD2
TGTGCCAGCACCCCGGGAGGGCGGTTCAGGGGCTCCTACGAGCAGTACTTC
CASTPGGRFRGSYEQYF
>TRBV7-6|.|TRBJ1-1|.
TGTGCCAGCACGGCAGGACCGAACACTGAAGCTTTCTTT
CASTAGPNTEAFF
>TRBV2|.|TRBJ1-1|.
TGTGCCAGCAGTGACTGGTCGGAGAACACTGAAGCTTTCTTT
CASSDWSENTEAFF
>TRBV11-2|.|TRBJ2-2|.
TGTGCCAGCAGCCGGAGGACAAGAGGGGCCGGGGAGCTGTTTTTT
CASSRRTRGAGELFF
>TRBV7-2|.|TRBJ2-2|TRBD1
TGTGCCAGCAGCACCCGACAGGGTCCGAACACCGGGGAGCTGTTTTTT
CASSTRQGPNTGELFF
>TRBV19|.|TRBJ2-5|.
TGTGCCAGTAGTATCAGACAGACCCAGTACTTC
CASSIRQTQYF
>TRBV19|medium-sized|TRBJ2-1|.
TGTGCCAGTAAGCCTAGCCGACCCTACAATGAGCAGTTCTTC
CASKPSRPYNEQFF
>TRBV7-9|once|TRBJ1-1|.
TGTGCCAGCAGCTTACGGACGGCGAACACTGAAGCTTTCTTT
CASSLRTANTEAFF
>TRBV27|.|TRBJ1-1|TRBD1
TGTGCCAGCAGTCGAAACCGTCGACAGGGGGGCACTGAAGCTTTCTTT
CASSRNRRQGGTEAFF